These 25 T cell receptor beta chains originate from one sample sequenced in a study of cytomegalovirus exposure and HLA in healthy donors. The data were produced by immunoSEQ multiplex PCR, yet TCRdb's version contains in-frame clones alone and is incomplete. The sample has under 100,000 clones; roughly 84% are singletons. The sample taken for sequencing was PBMCs. The source is a woman aged 18 to 35 in good health and CMV-seropositive.

This chain links TRBV28 with TRBJ1-2; TRBD1 matches 9 bases. This CDR3 spans 14 amino acids. Germline lookup yields CDR1 MDHEN and CDR2 SYDVKM. Trimming removed 4 bases from V and 13 bases from J; junction bases left unmatched: 13. CDR3 sequence: CASSSGPGQGGSTF. The CDR3, as DNA: TGTGCCAGCAGTTCAGGTCCGGGACAGGGAGGGTCCACCTTC.

J is TRBJ1-6 and V is TRBV6-5; TRBD1 is a possible D gene (5 bases). Trimming cost V 2 bases and J 5 bases, with 13 bases left between them. CDR3 length: 16 amino acids. Germline CDR1 MNHEY, CDR2 SVGAGI. CDR3 protein: CASSYNPQGDNSPLHF. CDR3 sequence (DNA): TGTGCCAGCAGTTACAATCCCCAAGGGGATAATTCACCCCTCCACTTT.

The chain combines TRBV5-6 with TRBJ2-3; D is possibly TRBD1 (6 bases). CDR1 is SGHDT, CDR2 YYEEEE, per germline. V dropped 3 bases and J dropped 7 bases, with 15 bases sitting between them. The CDR3 contains 14 residues. DNA for the CDR3: TGTGCCAGCAGCTCGGTACAGGGTGCATATACGCAGTATTTT. Translated: CASSSVQGAYTQYF.

This clone was seen once. The gene calls are TRBV2 and TRBJ2-1, with 9 nucleotides matching TRBD1. The V gene end was trimmed by 2 bases and the J gene end by 3 bases; junction bases not matched to a gene: 2. The germline CDR1 and CDR2 sequences are SNHLY and FYNNEI. This CDR3 is built from 15 residues. The CDR3 nucleotides are TGTGCCAGCAGTGAAACAGGGGGCTTCTACAATGAGCAGTTCTTC. It encodes CASSETGGFYNEQFF.

The chain couples TRBV6-5 to TRBJ1-2; the match to TRBD1 covers 7 bases. V lost 4 bases and J lost 4; bases outside the gene matches: 6. Germline V gives CDR1 MNHEY, CDR2 SVGAGI. This CDR3 has 14 amino acids. The CDR3 DNA sequence: TGTGCCAGCAGTTTCGACAGGGCTCCCTATGGCTACACCTTC. Translated: CASSFDRAPYGYTF.

The chain employs TRBV10-2 and TRBJ2-2; 8 nucleotides align to TRBD1. This CDR3 region has 16 residues. J was trimmed by 0 bases and V by 6 bases; bases with no gene match: 6. CDR1 is WSHSY and CDR2 is SAAADI in the germline V gene. The CDR3 sequence: CASSQRTGTNTGELFF. In DNA, the CDR3 is TGCGCCAGCAGCCAAAGGACAGGGACGAACACCGGGGAGCTGTTTTTT.

The chain has TRBV27 and TRBJ2-6, with TRBD1 matching over 9 bases. Germline trimming cut 2 bases from V and 4 bases from J; bases unmatched to any gene: 9. CDR1 and CDR2 (germline): MNHEY, SMNVEV (reference sequence). The CDR3 sequence is 18 residues long. The CDR3 reads CASSLGGQGSPGANVLTF. The CDR3 DNA sequence: TGTGCCAGCAGTTTAGGAGGACAGGGGTCCCCCGGGGCCAACGTCCTGACTTTC.

This rearrangement joins TRBV27 to TRBJ1-5; 11 bases agree with TRBD1. There are 15 residues in the CDR3. From germline, CDR1 is MNHEY and CDR2 SMNVEV (reference sequence). The trim removed 6 bases at V and 7 bases at J, leaving 8 bases unmatched. The CDR3 DNA sequence: TGTGCCAGCAGACAGACCGGACAGGGGGCCCAGCCCCAGCATTTT. Translating gives CASRQTGQGAQPQHF.

The chain employs TRBV28 and TRBJ1-2, with 9 bases aligning to TRBD1. The CDR3 is 16 residues long. After removal of 5 bases from V and 4 bases from J, the junction contained 11 bases not matched to a gene. In germline, CDR1 is MDHEN, CDR2 SYDVKM. As DNA, the CDR3 is TGTGCCAGCAGTCAAGAACAGGGGGCGCTGGGCTATGGCTACACCTTC. Translating gives CASSQEQGALGYGYTF.

The chain links TRBV6-5 to TRBJ2-2; 7 nucleotides line up with TRBD1. Germline assignment: CDR1 MNHEY and CDR2 SVGAGI. Unmatched junction bases numbered 7, after V lost 8 bases and J lost 4 bases. The CDR3 is 14 residues long. In DNA, the CDR3 is TGTGCCAGCGCCCAGGGGACAGTCACCGGGGAGCTGTTTTTT. Translating it yields CASAQGTVTGELFF.

The rearrangement uses TRBV6-5 and TRBJ1-5, with D unclear. This CDR3 is 15 amino acids long. V was cut by 0 bases and J by 3 bases, with 9 bases left in between. The V gene's germline CDR1 is MNHEY and CDR2 SVGAGI. CDR3 amino acids: CASSYSYSHNQPQHF. CDR3 bases: TGTGCCAGCAGTTACTCTTACAGCCACAATCAGCCCCAGCATTTT.

This clone has a handful of counts. V is TRBV19 and J is TRBJ2-3; D perhaps matches TRBD1 (6 bases). V was clipped by 3 bases and J by 0 bases, with 13 bases between them. The CDR3 has 16 residues. Germline CDR1 is LNHDA and CDR2 is SQIVND (reference sequence). CDR3 region: CASSMTWDTSTDTQYF. As DNA, the CDR3 is TGTGCCAGTAGTATGACCTGGGACACCAGCACAGATACGCAGTATTTT.

The CDR3 DNA reads as TGCGCCAGCAGCTTGGCCCTCGGCGGGGGACAAGAGACCCAGTACTTC. Translating gives CASSLALGGGQETQYF. This chain uses TRBV5-1 with TRBJ2-5; 7 bases agree with TRBD2. CDR1 is SGHRS, CDR2 YFSETQ, per germline. This CDR3 has 16 residues. The V and J ends lost 0 bases and 2 bases, in that order; junction bases with no gene match: 7.

The chain uses TRBV19 and TRBJ1-2; no clear D. CDR1 and CDR2 from the germline V gene are LNHDA and SQIVND (reference sequence). CDR3 length: 17 residues. V lost 4 bases and J 0 bases, leaving 18 bases between the germline ends. The CDR3 is CASSKGIADYPNYGYTF. As DNA, the CDR3 is TGTGCCAGTAGTAAAGGGATAGCGGACTACCCTAACTATGGCTACACCTTC.

This rearrangement joins TRBV6-1 to TRBJ1-4; the D is unclear. V lost 6 bases and J 2 bases, leaving 13 bases between the germline ends. CDR1 and CDR2 (germline): MNHNS, SASEGT. CDR3 size: 15 residues. The CDR3 sequence is CASRPLKATNEKLFF. DNA for the CDR3: TGTGCCAGCAGACCCCTAAAAGCGACTAATGAAAAACTGTTTTTT.

This clone was observed once. V gene TRBV10-1 combines with J gene TRBJ2-1; maybe TRBD2 (5 bases). The CDR3 loop spans 16 amino acids. Trimming stripped 2 bases from V and 7 bases from J, with 18 bases between. Germline V lookup: CDR1 WNHNN, CDR2 SYGVQD (reference sequence). The DNA for the CDR3 is TGCGCCAGCAGTGAGGGTGGTGAGAGGGCCCGGAATGAGCAGTTCTTC. It codes for CASSEGGERARNEQFF.

The rearrangement uses TRBV30 and TRBJ1-4; D not certain. The germline V gene encodes CDR1 GTSNPN and CDR2 SVGIG (reference sequence). This CDR3 comprises 14 residues. V was cut by 1 base and J by 3 bases, with 9 bases left in between. CDR3 loop: CAWSDGGPNEKLFF. For the CDR3, the DNA is TGTGCCTGGAGTGATGGAGGGCCTAATGAAAAACTGTTTTTT.

The CDR3 DNA follows: TGCGCCAGCAGCCCATTAGCGGGGGGGCCAGATACGCAGTATTTT. It codes for CASSPLAGGPDTQYF. The gene calls are TRBV4-1 and TRBJ2-3; TRBD2 aligns across 11 bases. CDR1 is MGHRA, CDR2 YSYEKL, per germline. The junction had 4 bases not matched to a gene; V was cut back by 4 bases and J by 4 bases. This CDR3 has 15 residues.

This clone has just one count. The chain is built from TRBV29-1 and TRBJ2-1; D call uncertain. This CDR3 has 15 residues. Trimming cost V 2 bases and J 6 bases, with 17 bases left between them. Germline CDR1 SQVTM, CDR2 ANQGSEA. The CDR3 reads CSVESFYGDSNEQFF. CDR3 bases: TGCAGCGTTGAATCTTTTTATGGTGACTCCAATGAGCAGTTCTTC.

The chain recombines TRBV27 with TRBJ1-5; TRBD1 matches 7 bases. Germline-derived CDR1 and CDR2 are MNHEY and SMNVEV (reference sequence). Losses at the gene ends were 4 bases for V and 9 bases for J; bases not matched to a gene: 15. The CDR3 length is 16 residues. The CDR3 DNA sequence: TGTGCCAGCAGTTCGAGTGTTGACAGGGAGAGTTGGCCCCAGCATTTT. Its translation is CASSSSVDRESWPQHF.

The V gene is TRBV5-1, the J gene TRBJ2-3, with 7 bases that match TRBD1. Germline CDR1 and CDR2: SGHRS and YFSETQ. The CDR3 length is 15 residues. V was pared by 3 bases and J by 5 bases, with 9 bases of the junction left unmatched. DNA for the CDR3: TGCGCCAGCAGCTCCATTGACAGGGATGGAGATACGCAGTATTTT. This sequence encodes CASSSIDRDGDTQYF.

The J gene is TRBJ2-5, the V gene TRBV19; 8 bases are a match to TRBD2. CDR3 length equals 14 residues. Germline CDR1 LNHDA, CDR2 SQIVND (reference sequence). V was pared by 5 bases and J by 2 bases, with 4 bases of the junction left unmatched. The CDR3 DNA reads as TGTGCCAGTAGTTCGATAGCGGGGCAAGAGACCCAGTACTTC. It translates to CASSSIAGQETQYF.

This sequence joins TRBV29-1 and TRBJ1-1, with a tentative D call TRBD1 (5 bases). Germline values: CDR1 SQVTM, CDR2 ANQGSEA. V dropped 4 bases and J dropped 4 bases, with 10 bases sitting between them. This CDR3 is 12 amino acids long. The CDR3 is CSVGRGITEAFF. For the CDR3, the DNA is TGCAGCGTTGGTCGGGGGATCACTGAAGCTTTCTTT.

The chain uses TRBV28 and TRBJ2-7, with D perhaps TRBD2 (6 bases). This CDR3 is 14 amino acids long. Trimming left V 6 bases short and J 0 bases short, with 12 bases between. Germline V gene data show CDR1 as MDHEN and CDR2 as SYDVKM. The CDR3 DNA reads as TGTGCCAGCAGCTCCCTCGGGAGCTCCTACGAGCAGTACTTC. Translated: CASSSLGSSYEQYF.

V is TRBV9 and J is TRBJ2-7; TRBD2 agrees at 7 bases. The CDR3 spans 13 residues. Per germline, CDR1 SGDLS and CDR2 YYNGEE. The V and J ends lost 7 bases and 6 bases, in that order; junction bases with no gene match: 10. The CDR3 DNA is TGTGCCAGCTCCCGTGGTGGGGGGGGCGAGCAGTACTTC. This codes for CASSRGGGGEQYF.